These T cell receptor beta chains were read from a single sample in a study of shared clonotypes between healthy human individuals. Here immunoSEQ multiplex PCR was the method, and the copy in TCRdb shows in-frame clones only, minus some. This table holds about 460,000 clones, 60% to 80% found once. Source material: PBMCs. The receptors were sampled from a woman aged 40-49 years in good health. Some clones in this sample may be carry-over from other donors' samples. CDR3s include the opening cysteine and the closing phenylalanine or tryptophan. Fields, in order: V gene, J gene, CDR3 length, D gene, clone size, CDR3 protein, CDR3 DNA. A D gene is named only where the DNA matches it firmly. Only part of the rows carry a size: once, few, many, or a class if the clone is expanded.

V: TRBV7-9
J: TRBJ1-2
length: 13
D: TRBD1
size: NA
CDR3: CASDRVRRYGYTF
DNA: TGTGCCAGTGACAGGGTTCGGCGTTATGGCTACACCTTC

V: TRBV5-1
J: TRBJ1-1
length: 13
D: NA
size: NA
CDR3: CASSYSGNTEAFF
DNA: TGCGCCAGCTCATATTCCGGGAACACTGAAGCTTTCTTT

V: TRBV5-4
J: TRBJ2-6
length: 17
D: NA
size: NA
CDR3: CASSLGWQGSGANVLTF
DNA: TGTGCCAGCAGCTTGGGGTGGCAGGGTTCAGGGGCCAACGTCCTGACTTTC

V: TRBV5-4
J: TRBJ2-5
length: 16
D: NA
size: NA
CDR3: CASSPDLGGGAETQYF
DNA: TGTGCCAGCAGCCCCGACCTGGGGGGAGGTGCAGAGACCCAGTACTTC

V: TRBV5-4
J: TRBJ2-7
length: 14
D: NA
size: NA
CDR3: CASSSRGMEYEQYF
DNA: TGTGCCAGCAGCTCGAGGGGGATGGAGTACGAGCAGTACTTC

V: TRBV5-1
J: TRBJ2-3
length: 16
D: NA
size: NA
CDR3: CASSLGLDMRRDTQYF
DNA: TGCGCCAGCAGCTTGGGTCTGGACATGAGGCGAGATACGCAGTATTTT

V: TRBV19
J: TRBJ2-7
length: 15
D: NA
size: NA
CDR3: CASSGKGGSSYEQYF
DNA: TGTGCCAGTAGTGGCAAGGGGGGATCGTCCTACGAGCAGTACTTC

V: TRBV4-1
J: TRBJ1-2
length: 18
D: TRBD1
size: few
CDR3: CASSQLPGTGVYTDGYTF
DNA: TGCGCCAGCAGCCAACTTCCCGGGACAGGAGTTTACACGGATGGCTACACCTTC

V: TRBV28
J: TRBJ2-7
length: 14
D: NA
size: NA
CDR3: CASSPFGPSGEQYF
DNA: TGTGCCAGCAGTCCATTCGGGCCCAGCGGCGAGCAGTACTTC

V: TRBV14
J: TRBJ2-2
length: 16
D: NA
size: NA
CDR3: CASSQVEVGGIGELFF
DNA: TGTGCCAGCAGCCAAGTTGAAGTTGGTGGGATAGGGGAGCTGTTTTTT

V: TRBV6-4
J: TRBJ2-1
length: 14
D: TRBD2
size: few
CDR3: CASSDWAGGGEQFF
DNA: TGTGCCAGCAGTGACTGGGCGGGGGGCGGTGAGCAGTTCTTC

V: TRBV19
J: TRBJ2-1
length: 13
D: TRBD2
size: many
CDR3: CASSLAPGLGQFF
DNA: TGTGCCAGTAGTTTGGCGCCGGGACTAGGACAGTTCTTC

V: TRBV7-3
J: TRBJ2-7
length: 14
D: NA
size: many
CDR3: CASSFGGNPYEQYF
DNA: TGTGCCAGCTCATTTGGGGGGAACCCCTACGAGCAGTACTTC

V: TRBV7-7
J: TRBJ2-5
length: 13
D: NA
size: NA
CDR3: CASSFQPQETQYF
DNA: TGTGCTAGCAGCTTCCAACCCCAAGAGACCCAGTACTTC

V: TRBV28
J: TRBJ2-7
length: 15
D: TRBD2
size: NA
CDR3: CASSLEPTSGYEQYF
DNA: TGTGCCAGCAGTTTGGAACCGACTAGCGGCTACGAGCAGTACTTC

V: TRBV25-1
J: TRBJ2-7
length: 14
D: TRBD1
size: many
CDR3: CASSDNRGNYEQYF
DNA: TGTGCCAGCAGTGACAACAGGGGGAACTACGAGCAGTACTTC

V: TRBV11-2
J: TRBJ2-1
length: 17
D: TRBD1
size: NA
CDR3: CASSLDRTGVSYNEQFF
DNA: TGTGCCAGCAGCTTAGACAGGACAGGGGTTTCCTACAATGAGCAGTTCTTC

V: TRBV4-3
J: TRBJ2-3
length: 13
D: NA
size: NA
CDR3: CASSQIRTDTQYF
DNA: TGCGCCAGCAGCCAAATCAGAACAGATACGCAGTATTTT

V: TRBV7-9
J: TRBJ2-1
length: 12
D: TRBD2
size: NA
CDR3: CASSYGGNEQFF
DNA: TGTGCCAGCAGCTACGGGGGGAATGAGCAGTTCTTC

V: TRBV5-4
J: TRBJ2-7
length: 16
D: TRBD2
size: NA
CDR3: CASSLVLAGGSYEQYF
DNA: TGTGCCAGCAGCTTGGTGCTAGCGGGAGGATCCTACGAGCAGTACTTC

V: TRBV27
J: TRBJ1-1
length: 15
D: NA
size: NA
CDR3: CASSPYATGNTEAFF
DNA: TGTGCCAGCAGTCCGTATGCGACAGGGAACACTGAAGCTTTCTTT